These 8 T cell receptor beta chains were all obtained from the same sample, sequenced in a study of control samples from healthy donors and cancer patients. Sequencing was performed with immunoSEQ multiplex PCR; in TCRdb, only in-frame clones are kept and a portion is missing. The sample consists of tens of thousands of clones, 85% to 90% of them appearing once. Sequences were obtained from PBMCs. These receptors all stem from a woman in her forties or fifties with colorectal cancer.

This clone was seen just once. The V call is TRBV9, the J call TRBJ1-2; weak D call: TRBD1 (6 bases). The germline V and J ends were trimmed by 3 bases and 5 bases, with 11 bases remaining between them. The CDR3 spans 13 residues. Germline CDR1 reads SGDLS; CDR2 reads YYNGEE. The CDR3 here is CASSDSTGYGYTF. The CDR3 region has the DNA TGTGCCAGCAGCGATTCTACAGGGTATGGCTACACCTTC.

This clone showed up just a few times. This sequence joins TRBV19 and TRBJ1-1; 8 nucleotides agree with TRBD1. CDR3 length: 12 residues. Germline values: CDR1 LNHDA, CDR2 SQIVND (reference sequence). The trim removed 5 bases at V and 9 bases at J, leaving 5 bases unmatched. The CDR3 bases are TGTGCCAGTAGTCCCCGACAGGGGAAAGCTTTCTTT. Amino acid sequence: CASSPRQGKAFF.

This clone was recorded once. The V gene is TRBV27, the J gene TRBJ2-2; D gene unclear. Germline V gives CDR1 MNHEY, CDR2 SMNVEV (reference sequence). The CDR3 has 15 amino acids. The V end lost 4 bases, the J end lost 1 base, and 10 bases lay between the germline ends. CDR3 in DNA: TGTGCCAGCAGTTCCGACACCAAGAACACCGGGGAGCTGTTTTTT. Protein: CASSSDTKNTGELFF.

The chain uses TRBV29-1 and TRBJ2-5, with 8 bases lining up with TRBD1. Trimming took 4 bases from V and 9 from J; bases not matched to a gene: 7. The CDR3 is 12 residues long. The germline V gene encodes CDR1 SQVTM and CDR2 ANQGSEA. The CDR3 loop is CSVGQGIQAQYF. The DNA of the CDR3 is TGCAGCGTTGGACAGGGGATTCAGGCCCAGTACTTC.

The rearrangement joins TRBV15 to TRBJ1-3; TRBD1 matches at 7 bases. The V gene's germline CDR1 is LNHNV and CDR2 YYDKDF (reference sequence). Trimming cost V 0 bases and J 0 bases; bases outside gene matches: 2. The CDR3 is made up of 16 amino acids. This CDR3 is CATSRETGHSGNTIYF. The DNA of the CDR3 is TGTGCCACCAGCAGAGAGACAGGGCACTCTGGAAACACCATATATTTT.

V usage is TRBV18 and J usage is TRBJ1-5; possibly TRBD1 for D (6 bases). Germline-derived CDR1 and CDR2 are KGHSH and LQKENI. The V gene lost 3 bases and the J gene lost 1 base, with 10 bases spanning the gap. The CDR3 loop spans 15 amino acids. CDR3 bases: TGTGCCAGCTCACCGGGGGGGCTCAGCAATCAGCCCCAGCATTTT. Protein: CASSPGGLSNQPQHF.

This sequence joins TRBV6-1 and TRBJ2-1, with 7 bases that match TRBD2. In germline, CDR1 is MNHNS, CDR2 SASEGT. The CDR3 has 11 residues. V was clipped by 8 bases and J by 9 bases; unmatched bases: 4. CDR3 residues: CASQTGGEQFF. The CDR3 coding sequence is TGTGCCAGCCAGACGGGGGGTGAGCAGTTCTTC.

The chain recombines TRBV3-1 (or the pseudogene TRBV3-2) with TRBJ1-2, with 7 bases fitting TRBD1. From germline, CDR1 is LGHDT and CDR2 YNNKEL (reference sequence). The CDR3 extends over 12 amino acids. J gave up 13 bases and V 1 base, and 6 bases lay outside the gene matches. The CDR3 DNA sequence: TGTGCCAGCAGCCAAGGACAGGGTCGTTCCACCTTC. This encodes CASSQGQGRSTF.